The 9 T cell receptor beta chains reported below all come from one sample, sequenced in a study of vaccination effects on CD4 cells after COVID-19. TCRdb's copy holds only in-frame clones and misses some; the assay was immunoSEQ multiplex PCR. The sample carries about 30,000 clones, 60% to 80% recorded once. Viral peptide pool expansion of antigen-specific CD4+ T cells preceded sequencing in the ViraFEST assay. Upon completion of 10 to 11 days in culture, CD4+ T cells were isolated. Vaccination of participants consisted of two doses of either the BNT162b2 or mRNA-1273 vaccine. Their antigen targets remain unknown. The input for sequencing was CD4+ T cells from PBMCs cultured with HCoV-229E spike peptides, taken after COVID-19 vaccination. Receptors were obtained from a human donor who received a COVID-19 vaccine.

The chain joins TRBV9 to TRBJ1-5; tentative D call: TRBD1 (6 bases). Germline CDR1 reads SGDLS; CDR2 reads YYNGEE. CDR3 length: 16 amino acids. The germline V and J ends were trimmed by 4 bases and 2 bases, with 16 bases remaining between them. The CDR3 sequence is CASSSGPNRGNQPQHF. The CDR3 nucleotides read TGTGCCAGCAGCTCCGGACCCAACAGGGGCAATCAGCCCCAGCATTTT.

This sequence joins TRBV4-1 and TRBJ1-5, with D unclear. V was trimmed by 2 bases and J by 3 bases, leaving 8 bases between them. The length of the CDR3 is 14 residues. Germline V gene sequence: CDR1 MGHRA, CDR2 YSYEKL. CDR3: CASSQHKFNQPQHF. The CDR3 DNA sequence: TGCGCCAGCAGCCAACACAAATTCAATCAGCCCCAGCATTTT.

V gene TRBV6-1 combines with J gene TRBJ2-5; 10 nucleotides agree with TRBD2. J lost 3 bases, V lost 3 bases, and 4 bases had no gene match. This CDR3 has 15 residues. Germline CDR1 reads MNHNS; CDR2 reads SASEGT. CDR3: CASSETGLAEETQYF. As DNA, the CDR3 is TGTGCCAGCAGTGAGACAGGACTAGCGGAAGAGACCCAGTACTTC.

The chain combines TRBV7-9 with TRBJ1-2; no definite D call. V lost 1 base and J lost 3, with 9 bases in between. Germline loops: CDR1 SEHNR, CDR2 FQNEAQ (reference sequence). This CDR3 comprises 14 residues. The CDR3 spells CASSLESGYYGYTF. DNA for the CDR3: TGTGCCAGCAGCTTAGAATCGGGGTACTATGGCTACACCTTC.

CDR3 in DNA: TGTGCCAGCTCACCGAGGACAGCACACAATTCACCCCTCCACTTT. It specifies CASSPRTAHNSPLHF. The V gene is TRBV18, the J gene TRBJ1-6; TRBD1 might be the D (6 bases). The CDR3 sequence is 15 residues long. Germline-derived CDR1 and CDR2 are KGHSH and LQKENI. V was trimmed by 3 bases and J by 7 bases, leaving 13 bases between them.

This clone was observed a handful of times. V usage is TRBV7-9 and J usage is TRBJ1-3, with TRBD1 matching 8 bases. CDR1 and CDR2 from the germline V gene are SEHNR and FQNEAQ (reference sequence). V gave up 7 bases and J gave up 6 bases; unmatched junction bases: 11. The length of the CDR3 is 15 residues. The CDR3 spells CASTLPGQGINTIYF. The CDR3 DNA reads TGTGCCAGCACCCTACCCGGACAGGGTATAAACACCATATATTTT. Drawing the rest from reference TRBV7-9 and TRBJ1-3, the complete variable domain is DTGVSQNPRHKITKRGQNVTFRCDPISEHNRLYWYRQTLGQGPEFLTYFQNEAQLEKSRLLSDRFSAERPKGSFSTLEIQRTEQGDSAMYLCASTLPGQGINTIYFGEGSWLTVV.

The J gene is TRBJ1-2, the V gene TRBV3-1 (or the pseudogene TRBV3-2); 7 bases map to TRBD1. CDR3 size: 15 residues. Germline CDR1 LGHDT, CDR2 YNNKEL (reference sequence). The V and J ends lost 0 bases and 8 bases, in that order; junction bases with no gene match: 9. CDR3 sequence reads: CASSQDIMTGTGYTF. The CDR3 nucleotides read TGTGCCAGCAGCCAAGACATAATGACAGGGACCGGCTACACCTTC.

The chain carries TRBV2 and TRBJ1-1; D gene ambiguous. This CDR3 region has 14 residues. CDR1 and CDR2 from the germline V gene are SNHLY and FYNNEI. V was trimmed by 6 bases and J by 4 bases, leaving 15 bases between them. In DNA, the CDR3 is TGTGCCAGCAGGGCCGGGCCCGGTCCCACTGAAGCTTTCTTT. Protein sequence: CASRAGPGPTEAFF.

The chain combines TRBV10-3 with TRBJ1-1; 9 nucleotides agree with TRBD1. Germline CDR1 reads ENHRY; CDR2 reads SYGVKD. V dropped 6 bases and J dropped 1; count of bases not matched to a gene: 3. CDR3 size: 14 residues. The CDR3 region is CAIRVGQGNTEAFF. In nucleotides, the CDR3 is TGTGCCATCAGGGTGGGACAGGGGAACACTGAAGCTTTCTTT.